This passage covers 18 T cell receptor beta chains from one sample sequenced in a study of T cell repertoires in cytomegalovirus infection. No antigen has been assigned to these receptors. TCRdb re-called the reads through MiXCR, storing one row per CDR3 protein. The table includes 750,000 to 950,000 distinct CDR3 sequences, just under 30% detected once. The material was cultured CD8+ T cells from PBMCs, obtained from culture after CMV antigen stimulation. These receptors came from a human donor in good health (CMV status not recorded). Some clones in this sample may be carry-over from other donors' samples.

The chain couples TRBV7-2 to TRBJ1-1, with 10 bases matching TRBD1. CDR1 and CDR2 (germline): SGHTA, FQGNSA. Unmatched junction bases numbered 2, after V lost 1 base and J lost 3 bases. The CDR3 totals 15 residues. In DNA form, the CDR3 reads TGTGCCAGCAGCTTAGTTGGGACAGGGGACACTGAAGCTTTCTTT. It is translated as CASSLVGTGDTEAFF.

The chain is built from TRBV6-2 or TRBV6-3 and TRBJ2-7, with 9 bases lining up with TRBD1. V lost 6 bases and J lost 2; bases outside the gene matches: 8. Germline V lookup: CDR1 MNHEY, CDR2 SVGEGT. The CDR3 length is 15 residues. DNA for the CDR3: TGTGCCAGCAGACCCCGGGACAGGGTTCCCTACGAGCAGTACGTC. This sequence encodes CASRPRDRVPYEQYV.

In DNA form, the CDR3 reads TGCAGCGTTGAAGTTGGGATCTCTAGGAAAGAGACCCAGTACTTC. Residues: CSVEVGISRKETQYF. The chain is built from TRBV29-1 and TRBJ2-5, with no clear D. CDR3 length: 15 residues. The V gene lost 1 base and the J gene lost 3 bases, with 15 bases spanning the gap. CDR1 is SQVTM, CDR2 ANQGSEA, per germline.

This clonotype was picked up a small number of times. The V and J genes are TRBV25-1 and TRBJ2-1; a weak D match, TRBD2 (6 bases). Germline V gene lookup returns CDR1 MGHDK and CDR2 SYGVNS. V was clipped by 4 bases and J by 6 bases, with 16 bases between them. The CDR3 spans 15 residues. Here the CDR3 DNA reads TGTGCCAGCAGTGTCTGGCGGGGTGTTGGCAATGAGCAGTTCTTC. Its translation: CASSVWRGVGNEQFF.

This clonotype was counted many times. The rearrangement uses TRBV6-5 and TRBJ1-6; possibly TRBD1 for D (5 bases). V was pared by 0 bases and J by 8 bases, with 11 bases between. The germline CDR1 and CDR2 sequences are MNHEY and SVGAGI. The CDR3 is 15 residues long. The CDR3 DNA reads TGTGCCAGCAGTTACTCCGGGACCGCCGATTCACCCCTCCACTTT. Translated, it gives CASSYSGTADSPLHF.

Worth noting for this clonotype: A much larger clone differs by one base, so this may be a read error. The final CDR3 position lacks the conserved phenylalanine or tryptophan, pointing to a likely read error. The genes are TRBV20-1 and TRBJ1-1; D not certain. V lost 7 bases, J lost 1 base, and 10 bases lay in between. Germline assignment: CDR1 DFQATT and CDR2 SNEGSKA (reference sequence). The CDR3 runs 12 residues. The CDR3 is CSVRSGNTEAFS. The DNA for the CDR3 is TGCAGTGTCCGAAGTGGGAACACTGAAGCTTTCTCT.

In this sample, this clonotype turned up a few times. CDR3 nucleotide sequence: TGTGCCAGCAGTGAGAACGGGCAAGTAAAGCCCCAGCATTTT. It specifies CASSENGQVKPQHF. V gene TRBV6-1 combines with J gene TRBJ1-5; D gene uncertain. Germline V gene data show CDR1 as MNHNS and CDR2 as SASEGT. The CDR3 is made up of 14 amino acids. Between the trimmed V and J ends, which lost 3 bases and 8 bases, there was a span of 14 bases.

Only one count was recorded for this clonotype. The chain links TRBV7-6 to TRBJ2-3; D ambiguous. V was trimmed by 8 bases and J by 6 bases, leaving 12 bases between them. Germline V gene sequence: CDR1 SGHVS, CDR2 FNYEAQ. This CDR3 comprises 12 residues. The CDR3 nucleotides read TGTGCCAGCGCCTCCGCCGAGGATACGCAGTATTTT. It is translated as CASASAEDTQYF.

The DNA of the CDR3 is TGTGCCAGCAGCCCCCTCCACAGGGCCAACACCATATATTTT. Amino acids: CASSPLHRANTIYF. The V gene is TRBV14, the J gene TRBJ1-3, with D possibly being TRBD1 (6 bases). CDR3 length equals 14 residues. V lost 4 bases to trimming and J lost 7 bases, with 14 bases between them. CDR1 and CDR2 from the germline V gene are SGHDN and FVKESK.

This sequence joins TRBV12-3 or TRBV12-4 and TRBJ1-2; weak D call: TRBD1 (5 bases). The CDR3 extends over 15 amino acids. V was clipped by 3 bases and J by 3 bases, with 14 bases between them. The CDR3 sequence: CASSFYVTRDYGYTF. In nucleotides, the CDR3 is TGTGCCAGCAGTTTTTACGTTACCAGGGACTATGGCTACACCTTC.

This clonotype was found a few times. The rearrangement joins TRBV6-5 to TRBJ2-5; the match to TRBD2 covers 9 bases. The V segment lost 0 bases and the J segment 4 bases; nucleotides outside the gene matches: 9. The CDR3 is 17 amino acids. CDR1 is MNHEY, CDR2 SVGAGI, per germline. CDR3 coding DNA: TGTGCCAGCAGTTACTCGGGACTAGCACTGGAGGGAGAGACCCAGTACTTC. Translating gives CASSYSGLALEGETQYF.

V usage is TRBV20-1 and J usage is TRBJ2-5, with 9 bases that match TRBD2. This CDR3 comprises 20 residues. After removal of 1 base from V and 0 bases from J, the junction contained 18 bases not matched to a gene. Germline loops: CDR1 DFQATT, CDR2 SNEGSKA (reference sequence). The CDR3 is CSARGRGAFWVAGDQETQYF. DNA of the CDR3: TGCAGTGCTAGAGGCCGGGGGGCGTTCTGGGTAGCGGGGGACCAAGAGACCCAGTACTTC.

This clonotype has just a few counts. The chain recombines TRBV9 with TRBJ2-1, with TRBD1 matching over 9 bases. J gave up 5 bases and V 2 bases, and 5 bases lay outside the gene matches. The CDR3 consists of 15 residues. Germline CDR1 is SGDLS and CDR2 is YYNGEE. The CDR3 sequence is CASSVTGGRDNEQFF. DNA for the CDR3: TGTGCCAGCAGCGTGACAGGGGGTCGAGACAATGAGCAGTTCTTC. Complete variable domain (other parts from reference TRBV9 and TRBJ2-1): DSGVTQTPKHLITATGQRVTLRCSPRSGDLSVYWYQQSLDQGLQFLIQYYNGEERAKGNILERFSAQQFPDLHSELNLSSLELGDSALYFCASSVTGGRDNEQFFGPGTRLTVL.

This chain joins TRBV7-6 and TRBJ2-1; 13 bases line up with TRBD2. Per germline, CDR1 SGHVS and CDR2 FNYEAQ. The CDR3 has 15 amino acids. J gave up 7 bases and V 5 bases, and 5 bases lay outside the gene matches. The CDR3: CASSLLAGGWNEQFF. CDR3 nucleotide sequence: TGTGCCAGCAGCCTACTAGCGGGGGGGTGGAATGAGCAGTTCTTC.

This clonotype has a single count. V and J are TRBV3-1 and TRBJ2-3, with 13 bases identical to TRBD2. With 0 bases clipped from V and 0 bases from J, the junction kept 9 bases outside the gene matches. CDR1 and CDR2 (germline): LGHDT, YNNKEL (reference sequence). The CDR3 runs to 20 residues. This CDR3 is CASSQERGTSGDPSTDTQYF. In DNA form, the CDR3 reads TGTGCCAGCAGCCAAGAGAGGGGGACTAGCGGGGATCCTAGCACAGATACGCAGTATTTT.

This clonotype was detected a few times. The rearrangement links TRBV19 to TRBJ1-5; D is undetermined. Deletions cut 1 base from V and 4 bases from J, with 8 bases between. Germline CDR1 and CDR2: LNHDA and SQIVND (reference sequence). The CDR3 runs 14 residues. CDR3 protein: CASSIGGLNQPQHF. CDR3 bases: TGTGCCAGTAGTATAGGCGGTCTGAATCAGCCCCAGCATTTT.

This clonotype was seen a single time. The rearrangement links TRBV3-1 to TRBJ1-4; TRBD1 matches at 8 bases. This CDR3 contains 16 residues. The V and J ends lost 3 bases and 5 bases, in that order; junction bases with no gene match: 8. Germline values: CDR1 LGHDT, CDR2 YNNKEL (reference sequence). The CDR3 loop reads CASSHAWTGSNEKLFF. The CDR3 DNA reads as TGTGCCAGCAGCCATGCCTGGACAGGGTCGAATGAAAAACTGTTTTTT.

This clonotype occurred a few times. The rearrangement links TRBV4-1 to TRBJ2-2; D is perhaps TRBD1 or TRBD2 (6 bases each). V was shortened by 1 base and J by 4 bases, with 16 bases between the two germline ends. Germline V CDR1 and CDR2: MGHRA, YSYEKL. This CDR3 has 17 residues. CDR3 in DNA: TGCGCCAGCAGCCAAGTAGCCGGGGGCGCCAGCACCGGGGAGCTGTTTTTT. Residues: CASSQVAGGASTGELFF.